These 28 T cell receptor beta chains were all obtained from the same sample, sequenced in a study of T cell responses to AZD1222 COVID-19 vaccine. Libraries were prepared by immunoSEQ multiplex PCR; TCRdb keeps only in-frame clonotypes and omits some of them. The top ten hold about 1% of the sample, which has roughly 200,000 clones, roughly 93% seen once. The source material was peripheral blood, sampled 28 days after the second dose of the MenACWY control vaccine. The receptors were gathered from an adult who received the MenACWY meningococcal vaccine as a control.

The V and J genes are TRBV10-3 and TRBJ1-3; TRBD1 is a possible D gene (5 bases). V lost 6 bases to trimming and J lost 0 bases, with 12 bases between them. The CDR3 consists of 15 residues. Germline V gene sequence: CDR1 ENHRY, CDR2 SYGVKD. DNA for the CDR3: TGTGCCATCAGACAGGACGGGTTCTCTGGAAACACCATATATTTT. Its protein is CAIRQDGFSGNTIYF.

CDR3 nucleotide sequence: TGTGCCACCAGTGATTCACGGGAACCCTATGGCTACACCTTC. Translating it yields CATSDSREPYGYTF. The chain is built from TRBV24-1 and TRBJ1-2; no clear D gene. Between the trimmed V and J ends, which lost 2 bases and 4 bases, there was a span of 10 bases. Germline V gene lookup returns CDR1 KGHDR and CDR2 SFDVKD. The CDR3 loop spans 14 amino acids.

The V and J genes are TRBV2 and TRBJ1-1; D not certain. There are 10 residues in the CDR3. CDR1 and CDR2 (germline): SNHLY, FYNNEI. The V end was cut by 9 bases, the J end by 6 bases, with 8 bases between. The CDR3 DNA reads TGTGCCAGGCTTAATGCTGAAGCTTTCTTT. This sequence encodes CARLNAEAFF.

This chain uses TRBV10-3 with TRBJ1-6; tentatively, D is TRBD1 (5 bases). Trimming stripped 2 bases from V and 14 bases from J, with 13 bases between. CDR3 size: 13 residues. Germline-derived CDR1 and CDR2 are ENHRY and SYGVKD. CDR3: CAISEAQGWTLHF. Written as DNA, the CDR3 is TGTGCCATCAGTGAGGCCCAGGGTTGGACCCTCCACTTT.

The chain joins TRBV5-1 to TRBJ1-2; D is unresolved. The germline V gene has CDR1 SGHRS and CDR2 YFSETQ. Trimming cost V 4 bases and J 4 bases, with 11 bases left between them. The CDR3 is made up of 13 amino acids. CDR3: CASSPGSFYGYTF. The CDR3 DNA reads as TGCGCCAGCAGCCCCGGCTCCTTCTATGGCTACACCTTC. The full variable domain, with the rest looked up from reference TRBV5-1 and TRBJ1-2, is KAGVTQTPRYLIKTRGQQVTLSCSPISGHRSVSWYQQTPGQGLQFLFEYFSETQRNKGNFPGRFSGRQFSNSRSEMNVSTLELGDSALYLCASSPGSFYGYTFGSGTRLTVV.

V usage is TRBV6-1 and J usage is TRBJ2-5; 8 nucleotides line up with TRBD2. V was clipped by 5 bases and J by 4 bases; unmatched bases: 3. The germline V gene has CDR1 MNHNS and CDR2 SASEGT. CDR3 length: 13 amino acids. The DNA for the CDR3 is TGTGCCAGCAGTTTACGGGAGGGAGAGACCCAGTACTTC. Residues: CASSLREGETQYF.

J is TRBJ2-4 and V is TRBV5-4; 8 bases line up with TRBD1. With 4 bases clipped from V and 4 bases from J, the junction kept 4 bases outside the gene matches. CDR3 length equals 14 residues. Germline V gene sequence: CDR1 SGHNT, CDR2 YYREEE (reference sequence). The CDR3 protein is CASSRTGNKNIQYF. The CDR3 bases are TGTGCCAGCAGCAGGACAGGGAATAAAAACATTCAGTACTTC. Looking up the rest from reference TRBV5-4 and TRBJ2-4 gives the full variable domain: ETGVTQSPTHLIKTRGQQVTLRCSSQSGHNTVSWYQQALGQGPQFIFQYYREEENGRGNFPPRFSGLQFPNYSSELNVNALELDDSALYLCASSRTGNKNIQYFGAGTRLSVL.

This chain joins TRBV19 and TRBJ2-7; D is possibly TRBD1 or TRBD2 (6 bases each). Trimming stripped 4 bases from V and 1 base from J, with 14 bases between. The CDR3 runs 15 residues. The V gene's germline CDR1 is LNHDA and CDR2 SQIVND (reference sequence). The CDR3 sequence: CASSRGAGRSYEQYF. CDR3 DNA: TGTGCCAGTAGTAGGGGGGCAGGGCGGTCCTACGAGCAGTACTTC.

The rearrangement joins TRBV28 to TRBJ2-7, with D uncertain. The V gene's germline CDR1 is MDHEN and CDR2 SYDVKM. The ends were cut back, 3 bases at V and 2 bases at J, with 11 bases in the middle. There are 14 residues in the CDR3. CDR3 DNA sequence: TGTGCCAGCAGTTTCGTCGGCAGAGCCTACGAGCAGTACTTC. Translation gives CASSFVGRAYEQYF.

V is TRBV20-1 and J is TRBJ1-2; D is uncertain. The CDR3 sequence is 11 residues long. Germline V gene data show CDR1 as DFQATT and CDR2 as SNEGSKA (reference sequence). Trimming removed 4 bases from V and 4 bases from J, with 7 bases in between. CDR3 sequence (DNA): TGCAGTGCTACTGTGAGCTATGGCTACACCTTC. It is translated as CSATVSYGYTF.

The rearrangement links TRBV5-5 to TRBJ1-2; 8 bases map to TRBD1. The length of the CDR3 is 17 residues. V was clipped by 0 bases and J by 6 bases; unmatched bases: 13. CDR1 SGHKS and CDR2 YYEKEE come from the germline V gene (reference sequence). This CDR3 is CASSLEIISGGANGYTF. In DNA, the CDR3 is TGTGCCAGCAGCTTGGAAATCATTTCAGGGGGCGCGAATGGCTACACCTTC.

The chain joins TRBV5-1 to TRBJ2-1; 9 bases fit TRBD1. The CDR3 length is 14 residues. Looked up from germline, CDR1 is SGHRS and CDR2 is YFSETQ. After removal of 5 bases from V and 4 bases from J, the junction contained 4 bases not matched to a gene. The CDR3 spells CASRMDRGYNEQFF. In nucleotides, the CDR3 is TGCGCCAGCAGGATGGACAGGGGTTACAATGAGCAGTTCTTC.

V is TRBV18 and J is TRBJ1-6, with D perhaps TRBD1 (6 bases). Germline CDR1 and CDR2: KGHSH and LQKENI. V dropped 1 base and J dropped 8 bases, with 12 bases sitting between them. The CDR3 sequence is 15 residues long. The CDR3 bases are TGTGCCAGCTCACCACGAGGGACACTGTATTCACCCCTCCACTTT. Amino acids: CASSPRGTLYSPLHF.

This rearrangement joins TRBV12-5 to TRBJ2-1; D remains ambiguous. Germline-derived CDR1 and CDR2 are LGHNT and FRNRAP. V lost 1 base to trimming and J lost 9 bases, with 4 bases between them. CDR3 length equals 11 residues. CDR3 bases: TGTGCTAGTGGTTTGGGGGCTGAGCAGTTCTTC. Protein sequence: CASGLGAEQFF.

The J gene is TRBJ2-3, the V gene TRBV10-3; a possible D gene is TRBD2 (6 bases). The CDR3 runs to 14 residues. CDR1 and CDR2 (germline): ENHRY, SYGVKD. The ends were cut back, 6 bases at V and 1 base at J, with 11 bases in the middle. This CDR3 reads CAIRGGYGTDTQYF. CDR3 DNA: TGTGCCATCAGGGGGGGTTATGGCACAGATACGCAGTATTTT.

This clone was observed once. The rearrangement links TRBV28 to TRBJ1-1; tentative D call: TRBD1 (5 bases). This CDR3 is built from 14 residues. The ends were cut back, 7 bases at V and 1 base at J, with 13 bases in the middle. Germline CDR1 reads MDHEN; CDR2 reads SYDVKM. The CDR3 loop reads CASTSGPGNTEAFF. CDR3 in DNA: TGTGCCAGCACCTCGGGACCCGGGAACACTGAAGCTTTCTTT.

This chain links TRBV5-5 with TRBJ1-2; D is unclear. This CDR3 is built from 13 residues. V gave up 3 bases and J gave up 4 bases, with 10 bases separating them. Germline assignment: CDR1 SGHKS and CDR2 YYEKEE (reference sequence). The CDR3 DNA follows: TGTGCCAGCAGCTCCAGTGAGGGCTATGGCTACACCTTC. It codes for CASSSSEGYGYTF.

V usage is TRBV15 and J usage is TRBJ1-2; maybe TRBD1 (5 bases). The germline CDR1 and CDR2 sequences are LNHNV and YYDKDF (reference sequence). The CDR3 loop spans 16 amino acids. The ends were cut back, 0 bases at V and 4 bases at J, with 15 bases in the middle. This chain's CDR3 is CATSRDSRQGSYGYTF. For the CDR3, the DNA is TGTGCCACCAGCAGAGATTCTCGGCAGGGATCCTATGGCTACACCTTC.

As concerns this clone: The sample carries other DNA sequences with the same CDR3. The chain carries TRBV6-5 and TRBJ1-2; a weak D match, TRBD1 (6 bases). CDR1 MNHEY and CDR2 SVGAGI come from the germline V gene. V shed 2 bases and J shed 3 bases, with 7 bases lying between them. CDR3 size: 13 residues. This chain's CDR3 is CASSYEGDYGYTF. The CDR3 region has the DNA TGTGCCAGCAGTTACGAGGGGGACTATGGCTACACCTTC.

This chain links TRBV19 with TRBJ2-1; 10 nucleotides line up with TRBD1. There are 14 residues in the CDR3. The junction had 3 bases not matched to a gene; V was cut back by 7 bases and J by 3 bases. The germline CDR1 and CDR2 sequences are LNHDA and SQIVND (reference sequence). The CDR3 DNA is TGTGCCAGTAAAGACAGGGGGCTCTACAATGAGCAGTTCTTC. This sequence encodes CASKDRGLYNEQFF.

This chain's CDR3 is CASRRSSDTQYF. The CDR3 DNA follows: TGTGCCAGCCGGAGGAGTAGTGATACGCAGTATTTT. The V gene is TRBV2, the J gene TRBJ2-3, with D perhaps matching TRBD2 (5 bases). Trimming pared 8 bases from V and 6 bases from J, leaving 12 bases between. CDR1 is SNHLY and CDR2 is FYNNEI in the germline V gene. The length of the CDR3 is 12 residues.

V is TRBV5-1 and J is TRBJ1-3; D is perhaps TRBD1 (5 bases). The germline V gene has CDR1 SGHRS and CDR2 YFSETQ. Trimming took 6 bases from V and 3 from J, leaving 19 bases between them. The CDR3 spans 16 residues. The CDR3 is CASTPGDGSVGNTIYF. The CDR3 DNA sequence: TGCGCCAGCACGCCGGGGGATGGATCAGTTGGAAACACCATATATTTT.

The genes are TRBV3-1 (or the pseudogene TRBV3-2) and TRBJ1-5; TRBD1 matches at 8 bases. Germline V gives CDR1 LGHDT, CDR2 YNNKEL (reference sequence). The CDR3 is made up of 14 amino acids. The junction had 3 bases not matched to a gene; V was cut back by 6 bases and J by 2 bases. For the CDR3, the DNA is TGTGCCAGCAGGGAGACAGGGGGCAATCAGCCCCAGCATTTT. Amino acid sequence: CASRETGGNQPQHF.

J is TRBJ1-5 and V is TRBV19; D is unresolved. Between the trimmed V and J ends, which lost 3 bases and 4 bases, there was a span of 13 bases. The CDR3 has 15 residues. The V gene's germline CDR1 is LNHDA and CDR2 SQIVND (reference sequence). CDR3 protein: CASSIQNTNNQPQHF. The CDR3 coding sequence is TGTGCCAGTAGTATTCAGAACACCAATAATCAGCCCCAGCATTTT. Drawing the rest from reference TRBV19 and TRBJ1-5, the complete variable domain is DGGITQSPKYLFRKEGQNVTLSCEQNLNHDAMYWYRQDPGQGLRLIYYSQIVNDFQKGDIAEGYSVSREKKESFPLTVTSAQKNPTAFYLCASSIQNTNNQPQHFGDGTRLSIL.

The gene calls are TRBV10-3 and TRBJ2-5; D unclear. Looked up from germline, CDR1 is ENHRY and CDR2 is SYGVKD. With 6 bases removed from V and 3 bases from J, the gap between germline ends came to 8 bases. The CDR3 has 12 residues. The chain's CDR3 is CAISEEKETQYF. DNA for the CDR3: TGTGCCATCAGCGAGGAGAAAGAGACCCAGTACTTC.

The chain joins TRBV2 to TRBJ1-6, with TRBD1 matching 9 bases. Germline trimming cut 8 bases from V and 9 bases from J; bases unmatched to any gene: 5. This CDR3 comprises 13 residues. CDR1 is SNHLY, CDR2 FYNNEI, per germline. CDR3 region: CASRQGVSSPLHF. CDR3 DNA sequence: TGTGCCAGCCGACAGGGGGTGAGTTCACCCCTCCACTTT. Complete variable domain (other parts from reference TRBV2 and TRBJ1-6): EPEVTQTPSHQVTQMGQEVILRCVPISNHLYFYWYRQILGQKVEFLVSFYNNEISEKSEIFDDQFSVERPDGSNFTLKIRSTKLEDSAMYFCASRQGVSSPLHFGNGTRLTVT.

The V gene is TRBV18, the J gene TRBJ1-2; TRBD1 is a possible D gene (6 bases). Between the trimmed V and J ends, which lost 2 bases and 7 bases, there was a span of 14 bases. Germline V gene sequence: CDR1 KGHSH, CDR2 LQKENI. CDR3 size: 14 residues. CDR3 protein: CASSPTEGEAGYTF. The CDR3 DNA is TGTGCCAGCTCACCAACGGAGGGGGAAGCTGGCTACACCTTC. The variable domain in full, completed from reference TRBV18 and TRBJ1-2, reads NAGVMQNPRHLVRRRGQEARLRCSPMKGHSHVYWYRQLPEEGLKFMVYLQKENIIDESGMPKERFSAEFPKEGPSILRIQQVVRGDSAAYFCASSPTEGEAGYTFGSGTRLTVV.

In its sample, this clone was seen once. The rearrangement links TRBV7-6 to TRBJ2-3; D call uncertain. Germline CDR1 reads SGHVS; CDR2 reads FNYEAQ. Trimming stripped 5 bases from V and 2 bases from J, with 17 bases between. The CDR3 runs to 16 residues. The CDR3 region is CASSTIKGPHTDTQYF. The CDR3, as DNA: TGTGCCAGCAGCACCATAAAAGGGCCCCACACAGATACGCAGTATTTT.